This T cell receptor beta chain came from a study of blood T cells in healthy people across ages. Study-level findings and limits: Per million T cells, the diversity of TCR beta decreased roughly linearly as age advanced.

Notes on this clonotype: The antigen remains unidentified.

Total RNA extraction produced at least 5.5 micrograms (per sample) for the study. A sample-barcoded 5' primer and a J-beta primer mix were used in a second PCR of roughly 7 to 12 cycles. In TCRdb, the 5' RACE reads were re-called with MiXCR into one record per CDR3 protein. The sample lists some 1.5 million distinct CDR3 sequences; roughly 30% were seen once. Germline V gene data show CDR1 as LNHDA and CDR2 as SQIVND (reference sequence). With 3 bases removed from V and 0 bases from J, the gap between germline ends came to 12 bases. The CDR3 runs 16 residues. Sequences were obtained from blood. V usage is TRBV19 and J usage is TRBJ2-4; D unresolved. The source is a woman aged 25 to 45 in good health. The CDR3 protein is CASSIFQDLAKNIQYF. Here the CDR3 DNA reads TGTGCCAGTAGTATTTTCCAGGATCTAGCCAAAAACATTCAGTACTTC. The whole variable domain, remainder taken from reference TRBV19 and TRBJ2-4, is DGGITQSPKYLFRKEGQNVTLSCEQNLNHDAMYWYRQDPGQGLRLIYYSQIVNDFQKGDIAEGYSVSREKKESFPLTVTSAQKNPTAFYLCASSIFQDLAKNIQYFGAGTRLSVL.